Listed below are T cell receptor beta chains from one sample, sequenced in a study of chemoradiotherapy in HPV16-positive cancers. Assay: immunoSEQ multiplex PCR; the TCRdb copy retains only in-frame clones and omits some. The sample lists tens of thousands of clones; 85% to 90% were seen once. The starting material was blood, obtained from a patient who underwent chemoradiotherapy. Receptors were obtained from a human donor with HPV-associated anogenital cancer. Both conserved end residues are part of each CDR3. A D gene is named only where the DNA matches it firmly. Clone size is given for some rows only: seen once, a few or many times, or a class if the clone is expanded.

j_gene	abundance	v_gene	d_gene	CDR3aa	CDR3nt
TRBJ2-2	NA	TRBV25-1	TRBD1	CASSEGTGFHTGELFF	TGTGCCAGCAGTGAGGGGACAGGGTTTCACACCGGGGAGCTGTTTTTT
TRBJ2-2	NA	TRBV6-1	NA	CASSSGNSLPGELFF	TGTGCCAGCTCTTCCGGGAACTCTCTCCCCGGGGAGCTGTTTTTT
TRBJ1-2	NA	TRBV19	NA	CASTPTEANYGYTF	TGTGCCAGTACTCCGACAGAAGCTAACTATGGCTACACCTTC
TRBJ2-7	NA	TRBV6-6	NA	CASSPGGLEQYF	TGTGCCAGCAGCCCCGGGGGCCTCGAGCAGTACTTC
TRBJ1-6	NA	TRBV27	NA	CATEDIYRGPLRDSPLHF	TGTGCCACCGAAGATATTTATCGGGGCCCCTTAAGGGATTCACCCCTCCACTTT
TRBJ1-2	NA	TRBV27	NA	CASRSLGQGWGYTF	TGTGCCAGCAGATCCCTGGGGCAGGGGTGGGGCTACACCTTC
TRBJ1-1	few	TRBV27	NA	CASRGRPLNTEAFF	TGTGCCAGCAGGGGACGGCCATTGAACACTGAAGCTTTCTTT
TRBJ1-1	NA	TRBV19	NA	CASNPAGTTEAFF	TGTGCCAGTAACCCCGCGGGGACCACTGAAGCTTTCTTT
TRBJ2-5	NA	TRBV29-1	NA	CSVDRQGGGETQYF	TGCAGCGTTGATCGACAAGGAGGTGGGGAGACCCAGTACTTC
TRBJ2-7	NA	TRBV6-1	NA	CASSFRDSYEQYF	TGTGCCAGCAGTTTTCGGGACTCTTACGAGCAGTACTTC
TRBJ2-1	once	TRBV6-5	NA	CASSPGSREQFF	TGTGCCAGCAGCCCAGGTTCTCGGGAGCAGTTCTTC
TRBJ2-1	few	TRBV7-2	TRBD1	CASSLGRQGLDEQFF	TGTGCCAGCAGCTTGGGGCGACAGGGTCTCGATGAGCAGTTCTTC
TRBJ2-2	NA	TRBV7-2	NA	CASSLSVHTGELFF	TGTGCCAGCAGCTTAAGCGTCCACACCGGGGAGCTGTTTTTT
TRBJ2-2	NA	TRBV5-6	NA	CASSLAPTTGELFF	TGTGCCAGCAGCTTGGCCCCCACCACCGGGGAGCTGTTTTTT